Below, 5 T cell receptor beta chains from the same sample are listed, as sequenced in a study of graft-versus-host responses after intestinal transplantation. The table came from immunoSEQ multiplex PCR; TCRdb's copy has only in-frame clones and leaves some out. Here the sample spans 70,000 to 100,000 clones, roughly nine tenths being singletons. These receptors' antigens are unknown. The sequencing here drew on unstimulated CD4+ T cells sorted from spleen or lymph node cells, taken before intestinal transplant. The origin of the receptors is a human donor who received an intestinal transplant.

This clone was seen just once. The chain recombines TRBV28 with TRBJ1-5; D remains ambiguous. Per the germline V gene, CDR1 is MDHEN and CDR2 is SYDVKM. V was pared by 5 bases and J by 5 bases, with 10 bases between. The CDR3 runs 13 residues. The CDR3 DNA reads as TGTGCCAGCAGTGAGGGCGGGGATCAGCCCCAGCATTTT. Its translation: CASSEGGDQPQHF.

The rearrangement joins TRBV25-1 to TRBJ1-1, with 8 bases matching TRBD1. The CDR3 sequence is 15 residues long. The germline V gene has CDR1 MGHDK and CDR2 SYGVNS. The J segment lost 3 bases and the V segment lost 4 bases, leaving 7 bases of the junction unmatched. The CDR3 reads CASSGPGTGHTEAFF. The CDR3 region has the DNA TGTGCCAGCAGTGGTCCCGGGACAGGCCACACTGAAGCTTTCTTT.

J is TRBJ1-2 and V is TRBV6-1; 9 positions agree with TRBD1. The CDR3 runs 15 residues. The junction had 14 bases not matched to a gene; V was cut back by 8 bases and J by 7 bases. CDR1 and CDR2 from the germline V gene are MNHNS and SASEGT. CDR3 sequence (DNA): TGTGCCAGCGGGGACCGGGACAGGGATGGCCGTGGCTACACCTTC. It encodes CASGDRDRDGRGYTF.

The chain is built from TRBV2 and TRBJ2-1; 10 bases line up with TRBD2. CDR1 and CDR2 from the germline V gene are SNHLY and FYNNEI. CDR3 size: 17 residues. J gave up 3 bases and V 5 bases, and 10 bases lay outside the gene matches. CDR3 loop: CASSFSGLAGVYNEQFF. The CDR3 DNA follows: TGTGCCAGCAGTTTTTCTGGGCTAGCGGGGGTCTACAATGAGCAGTTCTTC.

The chain uses TRBV7-2 and TRBJ2-1, with 11 bases matching TRBD2. Looked up from germline, CDR1 is SGHTA and CDR2 is FQGNSA. CDR3 length: 15 residues. V shed 1 base, J shed 6 bases, and the junction held 2 bases outside the gene matches. Written as DNA, the CDR3 is TGTGCCAGCAGCTTAGAACTAGCGGGGGCCAATGAGCAGTTCTTC. Translating gives CASSLELAGANEQFF.